These 8 T cell receptor beta chains originate from one sample sequenced in a study of breast tumors, draining lymph nodes, adjacent tissues. Axillary draining lymph nodes of breast cancer patients supplied the node samples. TCRdb recomputed calls from the multiplex PCR reads with MiXCR, one row per CDR3 protein. The sample holds some 140,000 distinct CDR3 sequences, around 20% seen once. Sequenced: axillary lymph node tissue. The receptors were gathered from a female donor with breast cancer. Some clones in this sample may be carry-over from other donors' samples.

This clonotype appeared many times. This chain joins TRBV9 and TRBJ2-1; D tentatively reads TRBD1 or TRBD2 (5 bases each). The CDR3 consists of 15 residues. The germline V gene has CDR1 SGDLS and CDR2 YYNGEE. The germline V and J ends were trimmed by 4 bases and 6 bases, with 17 bases remaining between them. The CDR3 DNA reads TGTGCCAGCAGCCCGCGTATCGGGGACGTCAATGAGCAGTTCTTC. Protein: CASSPRIGDVNEQFF.

This clonotype was recorded many times. The chain combines TRBV6-1 with TRBJ2-7, with D tentatively TRBD2 (6 bases). The ends were cut back, 11 bases at V and 0 bases at J, with 20 bases in the middle. The CDR3 loop spans 15 amino acids. CDR1 is MNHNS and CDR2 is SASEGT in the germline V gene. CDR3 nucleotide sequence: TGTGCCTCCCTCGGGGGACGAGGGAGCTCCTACGAGCAGTACTTC. It specifies CASLGGRGSSYEQYF.

This clonotype was recorded many times. The chain couples TRBV18 to TRBJ2-3; TRBD2 aligns across 7 bases. CDR1 and CDR2 from the germline V gene are KGHSH and LQKENI. The CDR3 sequence is 15 residues long. V lost 3 bases and J lost 4; bases outside the gene matches: 7. CDR3 amino acids: CASSPPTTSADTQYF. CDR3 bases: TGTGCCAGCTCACCCCCTACAACTAGCGCAGATACGCAGTATTTT.

This clonotype occurred many times. V is TRBV27 and J is TRBJ2-1; D ambiguous. This CDR3 is built from 15 residues. From germline, CDR1 is MNHEY and CDR2 SMNVEV (reference sequence). Deletions cut 7 bases from V and 6 bases from J, with 19 bases between. The CDR3 here is CASKFPRARGNEQFF. The CDR3 nucleotides read TGTGCCAGCAAATTTCCCCGGGCACGAGGCAATGAGCAGTTCTTC.

In this sample, this clonotype turned up many times. The rearrangement joins TRBV10-1 to TRBJ2-5, with D possibly being TRBD1 (5 bases). V was clipped by 4 bases and J by 2 bases, with 8 bases between them. CDR3 length equals 13 residues. CDR1 and CDR2 (germline): WNHNN, SYGVQD (reference sequence). CDR3 in amino acids: CASSAREQETQYF. The CDR3 DNA reads as TGCGCCAGCAGTGCCAGGGAACAAGAGACCCAGTACTTC.

This clonotype was detected many times. V and J are TRBV19 and TRBJ2-1; D remains unclear. This CDR3 region has 15 residues. The V gene lost 5 bases and the J gene lost 4 bases, with 15 bases spanning the gap. Germline V gene lookup returns CDR1 LNHDA and CDR2 SQIVND (reference sequence). The CDR3 sequence: CASSSLPQLYNEQFF. The CDR3 nucleotides are TGTGCCAGTAGTTCCCTACCCCAATTATACAATGAGCAGTTCTTC.

This clonotype was found many times. V usage is TRBV5-6 and J usage is TRBJ1-2, with 10 nucleotides matching TRBD1. CDR3 length: 13 amino acids. Germline loops: CDR1 SGHDT, CDR2 YYEEEE. V was clipped by 0 bases and J by 8 bases; unmatched bases: 1. The CDR3 DNA follows: TGTGCCAGCAGCTTGGGGGACAGGGGAGGCTACACCTTC. This encodes CASSLGDRGGYTF.

This clonotype was counted ten times or more. The chain uses TRBV10-3 and TRBJ2-2; D is ambiguous. Trimming pared 0 bases from V and 7 bases from J, leaving 6 bases between. Germline V gene data show CDR1 as ENHRY and CDR2 as SYGVKD. This CDR3 has 13 amino acids. In DNA, the CDR3 is TGTGCCATCAGTGAGTCGGAAGTCGGGGAGCTGTTTTTT. Its translation is CAISESEVGELFF.